The T cell receptor (beta chain) described here comes from a study of blood T cell repertoires in COVID-19. In the study overall: Specimens from acute and convalescent COVID-19 originated in the United States, Italy and Spain. PBMCs, B-cell-depleted T cells, or T cells provided the cDNA or gDNA that made up the material.

As handled by the study authors: The authors estimated nucleated cell counts from reference gene primer amplification. Measured with immunoSEQ multiplex PCR; TCRdb has only the in-frame clones, and not every one. V and J calls and clone size are as listed in that table; D and trimming were resolved from the DNA. The sample has under 250,000 clones, about four fifths seen once. V was cut by 5 bases and J by 0 bases, with 17 bases left in between. This CDR3 comprises 17 residues. The germline gives CDR1 MNHEY, CDR2 SVGEGT. Material for sequencing was peripheral blood. The rearrangement links TRBV6-2 or TRBV6-3 to TRBJ1-3; D is possibly TRBD1 (6 bases). This sequence originates from a man between 50 and 59 years old with active or convalescent COVID-19. The CDR3 reads CASSISTGHLSGNTIYF. For the CDR3, the DNA is TGTGCCAGCAGTATTTCGACAGGTCATCTCTCTGGAAACACCATATATTTT.